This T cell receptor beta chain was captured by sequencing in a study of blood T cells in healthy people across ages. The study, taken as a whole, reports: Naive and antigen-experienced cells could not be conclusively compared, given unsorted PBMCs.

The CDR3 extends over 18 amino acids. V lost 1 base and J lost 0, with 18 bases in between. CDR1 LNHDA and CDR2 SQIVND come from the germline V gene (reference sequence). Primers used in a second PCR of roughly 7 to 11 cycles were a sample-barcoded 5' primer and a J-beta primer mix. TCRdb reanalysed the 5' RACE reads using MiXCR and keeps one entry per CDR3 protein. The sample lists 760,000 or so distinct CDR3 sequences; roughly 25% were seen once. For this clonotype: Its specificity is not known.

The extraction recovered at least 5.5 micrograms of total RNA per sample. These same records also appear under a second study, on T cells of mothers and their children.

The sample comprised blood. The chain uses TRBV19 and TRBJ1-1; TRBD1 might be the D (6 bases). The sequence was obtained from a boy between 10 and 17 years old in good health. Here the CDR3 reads CASSIGMVGGLMNTEAFF. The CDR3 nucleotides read TGTGCCAGTAGTATAGGTATGGTTGGGGGGCTAATGAACACTGAAGCTTTCTTT.